This T cell receptor beta chain was found in a study of T cell clonality in common variable immunodeficiency. Study results and caveats: Authors noted CVID clonality's cause needs subpopulation repertoire sequencing. In common variable immunodeficiency, TCR beta chains reportedly carried fewer deletions and N-nucleotide insertions. Fewer TCRbeta clones were shared among CVID subjects than controls.

Trimming at V came to 4 bases and at J to 6 bases, leaving 8 bases not matched to a gene. The germline V gene encodes CDR1 MGHRA and CDR2 YSYEKL. The length of the CDR3 is 14 residues. This clone came up many times. The antigen remains undetermined. The read falls 3 residues short of the CDR3 end, and the missing part is taken from the germline J gene. Sequencing input was equivalent genomic DNA from CVID and controls. The table came from immunoSEQ multiplex PCR; TCRdb's copy has only in-frame clones and leaves some out. The profile covers just under 20,000 clones, none occurring a single time. The chain joins TRBV4-1 to TRBJ1-2; 7 bases are shared with TRBD1. Specimen: peripheral blood mononuclear cells. This clonotype originated in a human donor with common variable immunodeficiency. CDR3 bases read: TGCGCCAGCAGCCCTCTAACAGGGGTAAATGGC. This sequence encodes CASSPLTGVNG. The whole CDR3 protein reads CASSPLTGVNGYTF.